The 18 T cell receptor beta chains listed next were all sequenced from one sample in a study of chemoradiotherapy in HPV16-positive cancers. Data came from immunoSEQ multiplex PCR; TCRdb stores just in-frame clones and leaves some out. This sample yields about 6,500 clones, of which roughly 90% are seen a single time; about 1.8% belongs to the top ten. The sample consisted of blood, taken from a patient who underwent chemoradiotherapy. These TCRs come from a human donor with HPV-associated anogenital cancer.

The chain carries TRBV6-5 and TRBJ1-2, with D hard to call. There are 14 residues in the CDR3. V lost 7 bases to trimming and J lost 3 bases, with 15 bases between them. Germline V lookup: CDR1 MNHEY, CDR2 SVGAGI. The DNA of the CDR3 is TGTGCCAGCAAGAGTGAGAGACCTCACTATGGCTACACCTTC. Protein: CASKSERPHYGYTF.

This clone was seen just once. The chain links TRBV13 to TRBJ2-5, with 10 nucleotides matching TRBD2. Gene TRBJ2-7 matches the end of the DNA better, so the J call may be wrong. The length of the CDR3 is 15 residues. Germline V CDR1 and CDR2: PRHDT, FYEKMQ (reference sequence). CDR3 amino acids: CASSYRTSGDYEQYF. CDR3 in DNA: TGTGCCAGCAGCTATAGGACTAGCGGTGACTACGAGCAGTACTTC.

The sample holds a few counts of this clone. CDR3 in DNA: TGTGCCAGCAGCGACAGGGTCAATCAGCCCCAGCATTTT. Amino acids: CASSDRVNQPQHF. The genes are TRBV6-5 and TRBJ1-5, with 7 positions matching TRBD1. The trim removed 6 bases at V and 3 bases at J, leaving 2 bases unmatched. The CDR3 length is 13 residues. Germline V gene data show CDR1 as MNHEY and CDR2 as SVGAGI.

This clone turned up a few times. The rearrangement joins TRBV7-2 to TRBJ2-7; possibly TRBD1 or TRBD2 for D (5 bases each). V shed 1 base and J shed 5 bases, with 12 bases lying between them. CDR1 is SGHTA and CDR2 is FQGNSA in the germline V gene. The CDR3 extends over 14 amino acids. DNA of the CDR3: TGTGCCAGCAGCTTAGGGGGGATCGTACACGAGCAGTACTTC. This codes for CASSLGGIVHEQYF.

This clone appeared once. V gene TRBV18 combines with J gene TRBJ2-1; possible D gene TRBD2, 6 bases. V was pared by 8 bases and J by 0 bases, with 11 bases between. Germline V gives CDR1 KGHSH, CDR2 LQKENI. This CDR3 region has 14 residues. In DNA form, the CDR3 reads TGTGCCAGCCGGGAGTCCCACTCCTACAATGAGCAGTTCTTC. Protein sequence: CASRESHSYNEQFF. Full variable domain (rest looked up from reference TRBV18 and TRBJ2-1): NAGVMQNPRHLVRRRGQEARLRCSPMKGHSHVYWYRQLPEEGLKFMVYLQKENIIDESGMPKERFSAEFPKEGPSILRIQQVVRGDSAAYFCASRESHSYNEQFFGPGTRLTVL.

The rearrangement joins TRBV5-6 to TRBJ2-5; 8 bases align to TRBD1. Trimming removed 6 bases from V and 2 bases from J; junction bases left unmatched: 6. The V gene's germline CDR1 is SGHDT and CDR2 YYEEEE. CDR3 length: 14 amino acids. The chain's CDR3 is CASNEHRGQETQYF. CDR3 nucleotides: TGTGCCAGCAACGAACACAGGGGGCAAGAGACCCAGTACTTC.

The chain has TRBV2 and TRBJ2-5; no definite D call. CDR1 and CDR2 from the germline V gene are SNHLY and FYNNEI. V was cut by 4 bases and J by 4 bases, with 10 bases left in between. The CDR3 sequence is 13 residues long. Written as DNA, the CDR3 is TGTGCCAGCAGTGGTCGGTGGTCAGAGACCCAGTACTTC. It is translated as CASSGRWSETQYF.

The chain has TRBV4-3 and TRBJ2-1; weak D call: TRBD1 (5 bases). Germline V CDR1 and CDR2: LGHNA, YSLEER. This CDR3 has 15 residues. Trimming cost V 4 bases and J 7 bases, with 17 bases left between them. CDR3 amino acids: CASSLFQGERNEQFF. The CDR3 DNA sequence: TGCGCCAGCAGCCTTTTTCAGGGTGAACGTAATGAGCAGTTCTTC.

The J gene is TRBJ1-2, the V gene TRBV27, with D perhaps matching TRBD1 (5 bases). Germline V gene data show CDR1 as MNHEY and CDR2 as SMNVEV (reference sequence). The CDR3 consists of 15 residues. V dropped 6 bases and J dropped 7 bases, with 21 bases sitting between them. In DNA, the CDR3 is TGTGCCAGCAGAATTTCGGGACTAAACTTACTTGGCTACACCTTC. This gives the protein CASRISGLNLLGYTF.

This clone turned up a few times. This sequence joins TRBV10-3 and TRBJ1-2; 7 bases line up with TRBD1. V was pared by 3 bases and J by 7 bases, with 5 bases of the junction left unmatched. In germline, CDR1 is ENHRY, CDR2 SYGVKD. This CDR3 region has 13 residues. Written as DNA, the CDR3 is TGTGCCATCAGTGACGGGACAGTCGGTGGCTACACCTTC. Its translation: CAISDGTVGGYTF.

This rearrangement joins TRBV15 to TRBJ1-5, with D perhaps matching TRBD1 (6 bases). The CDR3 runs to 14 residues. Per the germline V gene, CDR1 is LNHNV and CDR2 is YYDKDF (reference sequence). The ends were cut back, 5 bases at V and 4 bases at J, with 12 bases in the middle. Written as DNA, the CDR3 is TGTGCCACCAGCCCCCGGGACATAAATCAGCCCCAGCATTTT. Residues: CATSPRDINQPQHF.

Written as DNA, the CDR3 is TGTGCCAGCAGCTCGTCGAATGGGGAGCTGTTTTTT. This sequence encodes CASSSSNGELFF. This chain connects TRBV7-2 to TRBJ2-2; unclear D gene. This CDR3 is built from 12 residues. CDR1 is SGHTA and CDR2 is FQGNSA in the germline V gene. V was pared by 4 bases and J by 8 bases, with 8 bases between.

On this clone itself: At one boundary the junction diverges from the germline segment, which might be a read error. The V call is TRBV18, the J call TRBJ2-1; D unresolved. The CDR3 runs to 13 residues. The germline V gene has CDR1 KGHSH and CDR2 LQKENI. CDR3 DNA: TGTGCCAGCTCCCCACCAAACTACAATGAGCAGTTCTTC. Translating it yields CASSPPNYNEQFF. The full variable domain, with the rest looked up from reference TRBV18 and TRBJ2-1, is NAGVMQNPRHLVRRRGQEARLRCSPMKGHSHVYWYRQLPEEGLKFMVYLQKENIIDESGMPKERFSAEFPKEGPSILRIQQVVRGDSAAYFCASSPPNYNEQFFGPGTRLTVL.

J is TRBJ2-5 and V is TRBV2, with 9 positions matching TRBD1. V lost 11 bases, J lost 2 bases, and 6 bases stayed unmatched. The CDR3 spans 13 residues. Per the germline V gene, CDR1 is SNHLY and CDR2 is FYNNEI. CDR3 coding DNA: TGTGCCGGCCTGGACAGGGGACAAGAGACCCAGTACTTC. It encodes CAGLDRGQETQYF.

Here the CDR3 reads CASSSQGGAVNEQFF. CDR3 nucleotides: TGCGCCAGCAGCTCCCAGGGAGGCGCCGTCAATGAGCAGTTCTTC. The V and J genes are TRBV5-1 and TRBJ2-1; tentative D call: TRBD2 (6 bases). The CDR3 consists of 15 residues. Germline assignment: CDR1 SGHRS and CDR2 YFSETQ. Trimming took 3 bases from V and 6 from J, leaving 16 bases between them.

The rearrangement links TRBV4-3 to TRBJ2-5; the D gene is possibly TRBD1 (5 bases). The CDR3 loop spans 15 amino acids. Deletions cut 4 bases from V and 1 base from J, with 13 bases between. The germline V gene has CDR1 LGHNA and CDR2 YSLEER. CDR3 amino acids: CASSRAQGFQETQYF. In DNA form, the CDR3 reads TGCGCCAGCAGCCGAGCGCAGGGATTCCAAGAGACCCAGTACTTC.

The rearrangement links TRBV27 to TRBJ1-5, with D unclear. Trimming pared 3 bases from V and 5 bases from J, leaving 17 bases between. Germline loops: CDR1 MNHEY, CDR2 SMNVEV (reference sequence). The CDR3 totals 16 residues. CDR3 region: CASSLLGFKGDQPQHF. The CDR3, as DNA: TGTGCCAGCAGTTTGTTGGGGTTTAAGGGTGATCAGCCCCAGCATTTT.

The V gene is TRBV6-1, the J gene TRBJ1-1, with a possible D match to TRBD1 (5 bases). The CDR3 has 14 amino acids. Per the germline V gene, CDR1 is MNHNS and CDR2 is SASEGT. Trimming took 4 bases from V and 4 from J, leaving 13 bases between them. DNA for the CDR3: TGTGCCAGCAGTGCCCTGACAGAGTCCACTGAAGCTTTCTTT. Amino acid sequence: CASSALTESTEAFF.